This T cell receptor (beta chain) comes out of a study of shared clonotypes between healthy human individuals. Investigators spread the genomic DNA of each subset evenly over several immunoSEQ plates. Clones were read by immunoSEQ multiplex PCR, and TCRdb kept only the in-frame ones, dropping some. The sample shows roughly 1 million clones, about 70% of them seen only once. J gave up 0 bases and V 4 bases, and 7 bases lay outside the gene matches. The CDR3 consists of 16 residues. CDR1 and CDR2 (germline): SGHRS, YFSETQ. All of the donors resided in Nashville, Tennessee, and each was a Caucasian adult.

The TCR originated in a man between 18 and 29 years old in good health. This chain connects TRBV5-1 to TRBJ2-3, with TRBD2 matching over 8 bases. The sample consisted of memory CD4+ T cells sorted from blood. Subset indicated: CD45RA-negative fraction. CDR3 in amino acids: CASSPLSGGSTDTQYF. CDR3 nucleotide sequence: TGCGCCAGCAGCCCCCTCAGCGGGGGAAGCACAGATACGCAGTATTTT.